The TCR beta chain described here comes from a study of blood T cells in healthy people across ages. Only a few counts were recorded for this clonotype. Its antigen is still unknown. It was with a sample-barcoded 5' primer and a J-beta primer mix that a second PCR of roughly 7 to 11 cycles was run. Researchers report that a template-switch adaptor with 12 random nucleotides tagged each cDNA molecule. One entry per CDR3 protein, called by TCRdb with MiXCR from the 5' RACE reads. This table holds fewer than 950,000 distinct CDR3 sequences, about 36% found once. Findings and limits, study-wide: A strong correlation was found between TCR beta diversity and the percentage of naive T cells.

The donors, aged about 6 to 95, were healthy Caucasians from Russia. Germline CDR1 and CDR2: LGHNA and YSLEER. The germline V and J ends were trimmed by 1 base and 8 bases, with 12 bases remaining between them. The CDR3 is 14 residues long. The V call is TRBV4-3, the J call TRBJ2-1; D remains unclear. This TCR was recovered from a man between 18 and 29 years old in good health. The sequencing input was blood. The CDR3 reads CASSQGFGQDEQFF. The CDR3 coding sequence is TGCGCCAGCAGCCAAGGTTTCGGTCAGGATGAGCAGTTCTTC.